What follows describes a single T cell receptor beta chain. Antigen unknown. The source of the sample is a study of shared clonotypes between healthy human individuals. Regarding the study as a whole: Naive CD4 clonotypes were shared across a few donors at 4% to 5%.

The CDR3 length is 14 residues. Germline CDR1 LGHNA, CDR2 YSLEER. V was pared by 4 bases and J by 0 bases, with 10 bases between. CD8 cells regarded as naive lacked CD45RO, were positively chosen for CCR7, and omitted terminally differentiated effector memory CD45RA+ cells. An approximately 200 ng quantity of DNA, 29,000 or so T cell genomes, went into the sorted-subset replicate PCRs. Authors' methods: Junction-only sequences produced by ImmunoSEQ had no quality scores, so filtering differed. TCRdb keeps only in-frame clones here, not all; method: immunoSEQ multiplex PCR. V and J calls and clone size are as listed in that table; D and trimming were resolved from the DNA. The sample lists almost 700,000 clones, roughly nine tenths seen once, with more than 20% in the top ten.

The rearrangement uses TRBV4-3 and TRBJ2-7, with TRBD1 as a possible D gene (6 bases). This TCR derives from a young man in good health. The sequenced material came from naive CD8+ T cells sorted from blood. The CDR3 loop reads CASSPGQSSYEQYF. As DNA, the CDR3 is TGCGCCAGCAGCCCCGGACAGAGCTCCTACGAGCAGTACTTC.